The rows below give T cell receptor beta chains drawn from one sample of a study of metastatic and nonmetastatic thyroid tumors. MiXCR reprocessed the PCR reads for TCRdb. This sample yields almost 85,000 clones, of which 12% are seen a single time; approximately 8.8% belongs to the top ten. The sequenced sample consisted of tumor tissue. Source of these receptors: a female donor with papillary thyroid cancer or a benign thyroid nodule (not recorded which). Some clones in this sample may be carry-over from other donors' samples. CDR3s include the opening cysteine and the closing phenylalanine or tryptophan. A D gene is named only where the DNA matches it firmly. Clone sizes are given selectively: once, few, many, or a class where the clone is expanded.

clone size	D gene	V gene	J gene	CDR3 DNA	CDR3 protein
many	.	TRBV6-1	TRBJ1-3	TGTGCCAGCAGAGTAGGAGGGTCGCCTGGAAACACCATATATTTT	CASRVGGSPGNTIYF
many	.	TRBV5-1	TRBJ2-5	TGCGCCAGCAGCTCCTCGGGGAGGGAGACCCAGTACTTC	CASSSSGRETQYF
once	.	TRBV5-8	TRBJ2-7	TGTGCCAGCAGCTTGGAGGGCGGGATCGTCTACGAGCAGTACTTC	CASSLEGGIVYEQYF
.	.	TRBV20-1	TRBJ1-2	TGCAGTGCTAGCGGGCAGTGTGAAAGATTCGGGTATGGCTACACCTTC	CSASGQCERFGYGYTF
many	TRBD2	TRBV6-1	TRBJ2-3	TGTGCCAGCAGTTCCCTACGGACTAGCGCTACAGATACGCAGTATTTT	CASSSLRTSATDTQYF
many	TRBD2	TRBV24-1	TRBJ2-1	TGTGCCACCAGTGACCCCCTAGCGGCGGGAGATACCTACAATGAGCAGTTCTTC	CATSDPLAAGDTYNEQFF
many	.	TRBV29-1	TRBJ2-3	TGCAGCGTTGGCCAGGCGACAGATACGCAGTATTTT	CSVGQATDTQYF
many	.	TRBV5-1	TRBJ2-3	TGCGCCAGCAGCGTCGGGGCTAGCACAGATACGCAGTATTTT	CASSVGASTDTQYF
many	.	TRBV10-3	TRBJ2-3	TGTGCCACCTGGGGGGGACAGTCCACAGATACGCAGTATTTT	CATWGGQSTDTQYF
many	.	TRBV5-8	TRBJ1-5	TGTGCCAGCAGCTTGGAGGGACTCCGTAGCAATCAGCCCCAGCATTTT	CASSLEGLRSNQPQHF
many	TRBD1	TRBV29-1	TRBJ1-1	TGCAGCGTGAAACCGGGACAGGGGTGGGCTGAAGCTTTCTTT	CSVKPGQGWAEAFF
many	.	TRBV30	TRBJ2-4	TGTGCCTGGGACAGGCGGGGGCACATTCAGTACTTC	CAWDRRGHIQYF
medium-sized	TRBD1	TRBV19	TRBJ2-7	TGTGCCAGTAGTAACAGGGGGCCCCGGGACGAGCAGTACTTC	CASSNRGPRDEQYF
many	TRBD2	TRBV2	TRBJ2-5	TGTGCCAGCAGATCGGAGGGAGGGGCCACACCAGGGACCCAGTACTTC	CASRSEGGATPGTQYF
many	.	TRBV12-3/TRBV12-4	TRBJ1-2	TGTGCCAGCAGTAAACTTACCAACTATGGCTACACCTTC	CASSKLTNYGYTF
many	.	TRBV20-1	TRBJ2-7	TGCAGTGCCTACATGAGCGGTAGCTCCTACGAGCAGTACTTC	CSAYMSGSSYEQYF
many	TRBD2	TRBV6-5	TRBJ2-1	TGTGCCAGCACCCAAGGACTAGCGGGAGTTGGTTCCTACAATGAGCAGTTCTTC	CASTQGLAGVGSYNEQFF
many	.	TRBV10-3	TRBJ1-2	TGTGCCATCAAAGGGGATTCCTATGGCTACACCTTC	CAIKGDSYGYTF
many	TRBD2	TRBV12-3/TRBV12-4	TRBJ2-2	TGTGCCAGCAGCTATGCGGGAGTTACCGGGGAGCTGTTTTTT	CASSYAGVTGELFF
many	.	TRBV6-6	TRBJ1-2	TGTGCCAGCAGTTATTCCGGGGACTATGGCTACACCTTC	CASSYSGDYGYTF
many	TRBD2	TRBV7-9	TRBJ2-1	TGTGCCAGAGAGGGACTAGCTAACAATGAGCAGTTCTTC	CAREGLANNEQFF
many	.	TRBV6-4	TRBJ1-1	TGTGCCAGCAGTGAAGGGCTGTGGAACACTGAAGCTTTCTTT	CASSEGLWNTEAFF
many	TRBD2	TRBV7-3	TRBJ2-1	TGTGCCAGCAGCTTAAAAATGGGAGGGCCGGTTTATGAGCAGTTCTTC	CASSLKMGGPVYEQFF
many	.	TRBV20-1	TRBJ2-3	TGCAGTGCTAGAGATATGGAAAATCAAGATACGCAGTATTTT	CSARDMENQDTQYF
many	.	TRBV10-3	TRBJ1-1	TGTGCCATCAGTGTCGGGGGGGCGAACACTGAAGCTTTCTTT	CAISVGGANTEAFF
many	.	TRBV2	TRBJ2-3	TGTGCCAGCAACCCTAGCACAGATACGCAGTATTTT	CASNPSTDTQYF
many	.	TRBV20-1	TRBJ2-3	TGCAGTGCTAGCCAAGGAGGGCCTAGCACAGATACGCAGTATTTT	CSASQGGPSTDTQYF
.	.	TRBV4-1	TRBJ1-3	TGCGCCAGCAGCCATAACGAACAGAACACCATATATTTT	CASSHNEQNTIYF
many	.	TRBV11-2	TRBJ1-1	TGTGCCAGCAGAGGCACGTACACTGAAGCTTTCTTT	CASRGTYTEAFF
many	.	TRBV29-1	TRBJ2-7	TGCAGCGTTGGGGCGTATGGGCGATCCTACGAGCAGTACTTC	CSVGAYGRSYEQYF
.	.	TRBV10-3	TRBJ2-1	TGTGCCATCATGGACCTAGAAGTCCCTTATCCTGAGTTCTTC	CAIMDLEVPYPEFF